This is a list of T cell receptor beta chains from one sample in a study of response to subunit inactivated influenza vaccine. TCRdb processed the RT-PCR reads anew with MiXCR; each CDR3 protein has one entry. The sample has hundreds of thousands of distinct CDR3 sequences; approximately 16% are singletons. This specimen was CD4+ T cells sorted from PBMCs, taken 23 to 25 months after vaccination. Receptors were obtained from a man between 50 and 69 years old who received an inactivated influenza vaccine. Each CDR3 is given with its conserved first and last residue. A D gene is named only where the DNA matches it firmly. Rows give clone size only sometimes, using once, few, many, or a class for an expanded clone.

abundance	j_gene	d_gene	v_gene	CDR3aa	CDR3nt
NA	TRBJ2-3	NA	TRBV10-3	CAISVEETDTQYF	TGTGCCATCAGTGTGGAAGAAACAGATACGCAGTATTTT
NA	TRBJ1-5	NA	TRBV5-6	CASSYGENQPQHF	TGTGCCAGCAGCTACGGGGAGAATCAGCCCCAGCATTTT
many	TRBJ2-1	NA	TRBV7-2	CASSLVEGPFNQQFF	TGTGCCAGCAGCTTAGTTGAGGGTCCCTTTAATCAGCAGTTCTTC
NA	TRBJ2-1	NA	TRBV14	CASSGLQVLNEQFF	TGTGCCAGCAGCGGACTCCAGGTTTTGAATGAGCAGTTCTTC
NA	TRBJ2-7	NA	TRBV27	CASSLGRGWEQYF	TGTGCCAGCAGTTTAGGCAGGGGCTGGGAGCAGTACTTC
NA	TRBJ2-1	TRBD1	TRBV27	CASSFQGVGYNEQFF	TGTGCCAGCAGTTTCCAGGGGGTGGGATACAATGAGCAGTTCTTC
NA	TRBJ1-1	NA	TRBV20-1	CSAGRDKYTEAFF	TGCAGTGCTGGCCGGGACAAATACACTGAAGCTTTCTTT
once	TRBJ2-7	NA	TRBV20-1	CSAKPTSREQYF	TGCAGTGCTAAGCCGACTAGTAGGGAGCAGTACTTC
NA	TRBJ2-7	TRBD1	TRBV24-1	CATSAGTGGFFTSYEQYF	TGTGCCACCAGTGCAGGGACAGGGGGCTTTTTTACGTCCTACGAGCAGTACTTC
NA	TRBJ1-5	NA	TRBV12-3/TRBV12-4	CASSPRDPVLQPQHF	TGTGCCAGCAGTCCCCGGGACCCGGTCTTACAGCCCCAGCATTTT
once	TRBJ2-3	NA	TRBV5-4	CASSLRAKDTQYF	TGTGCCAGCAGCTTGAGAGCCAAAGATACGCAGTATTTT